What follows are 14 T cell receptor beta chains derived from one specimen sequenced in a study of T cells after yellow fever vaccination. TCRdb independently ran MiXCR on the 5' RACE reads; one entry per CDR3 protein. The sample comprises about 580,000 distinct CDR3 sequences, about a sixth of which are singletons, and 15% to 20% rests with the top ten. Material: PBMCs, obtained less than 6 days after the first yellow fever vaccination. The receptors were gathered from a man aged 18 to 35 who received the YFV17D yellow fever vaccine.

The chain couples TRBV20-1 to TRBJ1-6, with D possibly matching TRBD1 (5 bases). V was pared by 5 bases and J by 8 bases, with 22 bases between. The CDR3 totals 16 residues. Germline lookup yields CDR1 DFQATT and CDR2 SNEGSKA (reference sequence). In DNA, the CDR3 is TGCAGTGCTCCTTCATCGGGGTCAGGGATGGATTCACCCCTCCACTTT. This encodes CSAPSSGSGMDSPLHF.

J is TRBJ2-3 and V is TRBV4-2; maybe TRBD2 (5 bases). V lost 0 bases, J lost 5 bases, and 18 bases lay in between. CDR1 and CDR2 from the germline V gene are LGHNA and YNFKEQ. CDR3 length: 17 residues. The CDR3 nucleotides read TGTGCCAGCAGCCAAGAATCTATGCGGACTGGACGAGATACGCAGTATTTT. Translation gives CASSQESMRTGRDTQYF.

The chain has TRBV30 and TRBJ2-5; possibly TRBD1 for D (6 bases). The V end lost 1 base, the J end lost 9 bases, and 12 bases lay between the germline ends. The length of the CDR3 is 12 residues. In germline, CDR1 is GTSNPN, CDR2 SVGIG (reference sequence). CDR3 DNA sequence: TGTGCCTGGAGTGGGGGGCCCGGGGCCCAGTACTTC. Its translation is CAWSGGPGAQYF.

The table lists this clonotype with a few counts. V is TRBV6-5 and J is TRBJ2-5; D remains unclear. This CDR3 is 15 amino acids long. V lost 4 bases and J lost 5, with 17 bases in between. Germline V gene sequence: CDR1 MNHEY, CDR2 SVGAGI. The CDR3 spells CASSFNPSVTETQYF. For the CDR3, the DNA is TGTGCCAGCAGTTTCAATCCTTCCGTCACGGAGACCCAGTACTTC.

Concerning this clonotype: A junction boundary mismatches the germline segment, possibly from a read error. Here the CDR3 reads CAISLTSTDTQYF. The CDR3 DNA is TGCGCCATCAGCCTCACCAGCACAGATACGCAGTATTTT. The chain joins TRBV5-1 to TRBJ2-3; no firm D call. The V gene's germline CDR1 is SGHRS and CDR2 YFSETQ. The CDR3 consists of 13 residues.

This chain connects TRBV5-1 to TRBJ2-1, with D possibly being TRBD1 (5 bases). The ends were cut back, 6 bases at V and 4 bases at J, with 17 bases in the middle. The CDR3 is 15 residues long. Germline CDR1 is SGHRS and CDR2 is YFSETQ. This chain's CDR3 is CASNEQLQDYNEQFF. CDR3 DNA sequence: TGCGCCAGCAACGAACAACTACAGGATTACAATGAGCAGTTCTTC.

The chain uses TRBV6-5 and TRBJ2-3; D uncertain. Trimming cost V 2 bases and J 2 bases, with 20 bases left between them. Germline-derived CDR1 and CDR2 are MNHEY and SVGAGI. The CDR3 spans 18 residues. CDR3 nucleotide sequence: TGTGCCAGCAGTTACCCCACCCCCTTCGCCGGTACCACAGATACGCAGTATTTT. Translation gives CASSYPTPFAGTTDTQYF.

The chain combines TRBV23-1 with TRBJ1-5; D is unclear. TRBV23-1 is identified as an open reading frame with a role that is uncertain. There are 11 residues in the CDR3. Trimming left V 6 bases short and J 13 bases short, with 13 bases between. The CDR3 protein is CASSGTGLQHF. The CDR3 DNA follows: TGCGCCAGCAGCGGTACGGGTCTTCAGCATTTT.

V gene TRBV5-1 combines with J gene TRBJ2-3; D remains unclear. CDR3 length: 15 amino acids. Germline-derived CDR1 and CDR2 are SGHRS and YFSETQ. Trimming shortened V by 4 bases and J by 2 bases, and 14 bases separated the two germline ends. The CDR3 DNA is TGCGCCAGCAGCGGAAGCAGCATCTACACAGATACGCAGTATTTT. This gives the protein CASSGSSIYTDTQYF.

The chain links TRBV12-3 or TRBV12-4 to TRBJ2-3, with TRBD2 matching 7 bases. The J segment lost 2 bases and the V segment lost 10 bases, leaving 9 bases of the junction unmatched. The CDR3 spans 14 residues. CDR3 region: CATYGGGTTDTQYF. CDR3 in DNA: TGTGCCACCTACGGCGGGGGTACCACAGATACGCAGTATTTT.

V usage is TRBV19 and J usage is TRBJ2-7; D gene uncertain. Trimming cost V 3 bases and J 2 bases, with 20 bases left between them. Per the germline V gene, CDR1 is LNHDA and CDR2 is SQIVND (reference sequence). This CDR3 is built from 17 residues. The CDR3 sequence is CASSIQGIGVSPYEQYF. The CDR3 DNA is TGTGCCAGTAGTATTCAAGGTATAGGCGTTTCGCCCTACGAGCAGTACTTC.

This clonotype was detected only a few times. The chain joins TRBV6-1 to TRBJ2-5; TRBD1 aligns across 9 bases. The V segment lost 6 bases and the J segment 4 bases; nucleotides outside the gene matches: 3. Germline-derived CDR1 and CDR2 are MNHNS and SASEGT. The CDR3 consists of 13 residues. CDR3 in amino acids: CASRQGQGETQYF. CDR3 DNA: TGTGCCAGCAGACAGGGACAGGGAGAGACCCAGTACTTC.

This clonotype has a handful of counts. The chain combines TRBV25-1 with TRBJ2-5; D possibly corresponds to TRBD2 (6 bases). Trimming cost V 7 bases and J 6 bases, with 24 bases left between them. From germline, CDR1 is MGHDK and CDR2 SYGVNS. The CDR3 is 16 residues long. The CDR3 sequence: CASKKGGGRESKTQYF. Here the CDR3 DNA reads TGTGCCAGCAAAAAAGGTGGCGGACGGGAGTCGAAGACCCAGTACTTC.

This clonotype occurred a few times. The rearrangement joins TRBV7-9 to TRBJ1-1; 9 bases match TRBD1. The trim removed 8 bases at V and 3 bases at J, leaving 7 bases unmatched. This CDR3 has 14 amino acids. The germline gives CDR1 SEHNR, CDR2 FQNEAQ (reference sequence). The CDR3: CASRPGQGDTEAFF. For the CDR3, the DNA is TGTGCCAGCCGACCGGGACAGGGAGACACTGAAGCTTTCTTT.